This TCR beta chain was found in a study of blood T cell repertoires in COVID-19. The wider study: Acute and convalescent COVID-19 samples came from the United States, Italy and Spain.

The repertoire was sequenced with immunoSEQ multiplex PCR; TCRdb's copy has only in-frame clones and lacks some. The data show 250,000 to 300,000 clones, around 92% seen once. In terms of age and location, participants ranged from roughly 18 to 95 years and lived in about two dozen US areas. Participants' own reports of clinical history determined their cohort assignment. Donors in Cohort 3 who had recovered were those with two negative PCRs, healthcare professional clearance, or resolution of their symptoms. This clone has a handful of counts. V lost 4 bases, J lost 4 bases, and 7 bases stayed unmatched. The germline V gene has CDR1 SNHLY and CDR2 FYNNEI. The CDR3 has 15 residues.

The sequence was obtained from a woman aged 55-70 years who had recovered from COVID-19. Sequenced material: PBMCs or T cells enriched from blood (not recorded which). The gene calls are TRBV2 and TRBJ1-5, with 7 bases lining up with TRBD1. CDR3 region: CASSVQGGRNQPQHF. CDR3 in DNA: TGTGCCAGCAGTGTTCAGGGGGGAAGGAATCAGCCCCAGCATTTT.